Given below is one T cell receptor beta chain in context. The study drew participants aged about 18 to 89 years from about two dozen US areas. These data come from a study of blood T cell repertoires in COVID-19. Per the authors' pipeline: Nucleated cell counts were estimated from reference gene primer amplification. Clones were read by immunoSEQ multiplex PCR, and TCRdb kept only the in-frame ones, dropping some. Clonal size and the V and J genes are those of that table, whereas D and trimming came from the DNA. The sample shows about 200,000 clones, more than 65% of them seen only once. The origin of this receptor is a woman aged 50 to 60 with acute COVID-19. Input material: PBMCs or T cells enriched from blood (not recorded which).

CDR3 nucleotides: TGTGCCAGCAGCCTCGCCCCGACAGGGAGGAGATTCAACACCGGGGAGCTGTTTTTT. Protein: CASSLAPTGRRFNTGELFF. The chain has TRBV7-9 and TRBJ2-2, with D possibly matching TRBD1 (7 bases). In germline, CDR1 is SEHNR, CDR2 FQNEAQ (reference sequence). V was cut by 5 bases and J by 2 bases, with 24 bases left in between. There are 19 residues in the CDR3.